This TCR beta chain was obtained from a study of blood T cell repertoires in COVID-19. About the research overall: The United States, Italy and Spain provided the acute and convalescent COVID-19 samples. PBMCs, B-cell-depleted T cells, or T cells provided the cDNA or gDNA that made up the material.

Authors' analysis steps: By means of reference gene primer amplification, nucleated cell counts were estimated. Assay: immunoSEQ multiplex PCR; the TCRdb copy retains only in-frame clones and omits some. D and trimming come from the DNA, and the V and J calls and clone size come from that table. The sample yields fewer than 100,000 clones, about 89% seen once. The CDR3 is 18 amino acids. The J segment lost 3 bases and the V segment lost 3 bases, leaving 9 bases of the junction unmatched. Germline V gene lookup returns CDR1 KGHDR and CDR2 SFDVKD. Sequenced: peripheral blood. The chain combines TRBV24-1 with TRBJ2-2, with TRBD2 matching over 10 bases. The receptor comes from a human donor with acute or convalescent COVID-19. The donor label of this sample is uncertain. The CDR3 coding sequence is TGTGCCACCAGTGATCCAGGAGCGGGGGGGCCGCACACCGGGGAGCTGTTTTTT. Translated, it gives CATSDPGAGGPHTGELFF.